The 23 T cell receptor beta chains listed next were all sequenced from one sample in a study of shared clonotypes between healthy human individuals. Sequencing used immunoSEQ multiplex PCR; TCRdb keeps in-frame clones, though not all of them. The table has about 600,000 clones, approximately 97% seen once. The sample consisted of naive CD4+ T cells sorted from blood. The subset: CD45RA+ positively selected. Source of these receptors: a woman in her thirties in good health.

The chain combines TRBV7-2 with TRBJ1-5; the D is unclear. In germline, CDR1 is SGHTA, CDR2 FQGNSA. CDR3 length equals 13 residues. V was cut by 1 base and J by 7 bases, with 8 bases left in between. CDR3 region: CASSLVYEQPQHF. The CDR3 nucleotides read TGTGCCAGCAGCTTAGTATACGAACAGCCCCAGCATTTT.

This chain links TRBV2 with TRBJ2-7; 11 bases fit TRBD2. Germline V gives CDR1 SNHLY, CDR2 FYNNEI. The CDR3 is 16 amino acids. Trimming removed 5 bases from V and 7 bases from J; junction bases left unmatched: 13. The CDR3 here is CASSSAGTSGAWEQYF. Written as DNA, the CDR3 is TGTGCCAGCAGTTCGGCCGGGACTAGCGGAGCCTGGGAGCAGTACTTC.

The chain links TRBV28 to TRBJ1-1; maybe TRBD1 (5 bases). Deletions cut 8 bases from V and 11 bases from J, with 18 bases between. From germline, CDR1 is MDHEN and CDR2 SYDVKM. The CDR3 loop spans 12 amino acids. CDR3 protein: CASSTPGLRAFF. CDR3 bases: TGTGCCAGCTCGACTCCGGGACTGCGGGCTTTCTTT.

The chain employs TRBV6-5 and TRBJ2-3; unclear D gene. Germline V gene lookup returns CDR1 MNHEY and CDR2 SVGAGI. Trimming stripped 0 bases from V and 6 bases from J, with 13 bases between. The CDR3 has 15 amino acids. The DNA of the CDR3 is TGTGCCAGCAGTTACTCCGGACGGTTAAGGGATACGCAGTATTTT. It yields the protein CASSYSGRLRDTQYF.

This chain uses TRBV2 with TRBJ2-1; no firm D call. CDR1 is SNHLY and CDR2 is FYNNEI in the germline V gene. V was clipped by 1 base and J by 10 bases, with 11 bases between them. The CDR3 has 13 amino acids. Here the CDR3 reads CASSEGTAGEQFF. The DNA for the CDR3 is TGTGCCAGCAGTGAAGGAACGGCCGGAGAGCAGTTCTTC.

The chain links TRBV29-1 to TRBJ2-7; D uncertain. Germline V gene lookup returns CDR1 SQVTM and CDR2 ANQGSEA. V lost 7 bases to trimming and J lost 9 bases, with 16 bases between them. This CDR3 is 11 amino acids long. CDR3 residues: CSGLLYERQYF. The CDR3 DNA follows: TGCAGCGGACTCCTCTACGAGCGGCAGTACTTC.

This rearrangement joins TRBV2 to TRBJ2-7; D is unresolved. Germline CDR1 is SNHLY and CDR2 is FYNNEI. The CDR3 is 11 residues long. The V end was cut by 5 bases, the J end by 2 bases, with 4 bases between. The CDR3 DNA reads as TGTGCCAGCAGTCCTACCTACGAGCAGTACTTC. Amino acids: CASSPTYEQYF.

The CDR3 spells CASSTRQGATTEAFF. The CDR3 DNA reads TGTGCCAGCAGCACCCGACAGGGGGCGACCACTGAAGCTTTCTTT. The rearrangement joins TRBV11-3 to TRBJ1-1; TRBD1 matches 10 bases. The CDR3 has 15 residues. Germline V gene sequence: CDR1 SGHNT, CDR2 YENEEA. The ends lost 5 bases at V and 4 bases at J; junction bases unmatched: 7.

The chain employs TRBV27 and TRBJ2-7; TRBD1 agrees at 7 bases. The V gene's germline CDR1 is MNHEY and CDR2 SMNVEV (reference sequence). The CDR3 has 14 amino acids. J gave up 5 bases and V 3 bases, and 7 bases lay outside the gene matches. Written as DNA, the CDR3 is TGTGCCAGCAGTTTGACAGGGAAAACTAACGAGCAGTACTTC. Translating it yields CASSLTGKTNEQYF.

The chain has TRBV11-2 and TRBJ2-7; the D is unclear. Germline values: CDR1 SGHAT, CDR2 FQNNGV. There are 14 residues in the CDR3. With 1 base removed from V and 0 bases from J, the gap between germline ends came to 7 bases. The CDR3 region is CASSLGLVSYEQYF. CDR3 nucleotides: TGTGCCAGCAGCTTAGGGTTGGTCTCCTACGAGCAGTACTTC.

The rearrangement links TRBV30 to TRBJ2-7, with D hard to call. CDR1 and CDR2 (germline): GTSNPN, SVGIG (reference sequence). Trimming cost V 0 bases and J 1 base, with 13 bases left between them. This CDR3 is 15 amino acids long. This chain's CDR3 is CAWSVGRIGSYEQYF. The CDR3 DNA is TGTGCCTGGAGTGTTGGACGTATCGGGTCCTACGAGCAGTACTTC.

The chain has TRBV19 and TRBJ1-5; 7 bases align to TRBD1. Germline-derived CDR1 and CDR2 are LNHDA and SQIVND (reference sequence). The V and J ends lost 7 bases and 4 bases, in that order; junction bases with no gene match: 4. The CDR3 is 13 residues long. CDR3 region: CASKGGWNQPQHF. CDR3 sequence (DNA): TGTGCCAGTAAAGGGGGCTGGAATCAGCCCCAGCATTTT. The full variable domain, its missing parts supplied by reference TRBV19 and TRBJ1-5, is DGGITQSPKYLFRKEGQNVTLSCEQNLNHDAMYWYRQDPGQGLRLIYYSQIVNDFQKGDIAEGYSVSREKKESFPLTVTSAQKNPTAFYLCASKGGWNQPQHFGDGTRLSIL.

As regards this clone: A read error may account for a junction end that differs from germline. The rearrangement links TRBV20-1 to TRBJ2-7; D is undetermined. Germline V gives CDR1 DFQATT, CDR2 SNEGSKA (reference sequence). This CDR3 spans 11 amino acids. DNA of the CDR3: TGCAGTGCTGGAGAAGTCAACGAGCAGTACTTC. Amino acids: CSAGEVNEQYF.

The chain joins TRBV29-1 to TRBJ2-1; D remains ambiguous. Trimming pared 7 bases from V and 6 bases from J, leaving 16 bases between. The CDR3 sequence is 13 residues long. Looked up from germline, CDR1 is SQVTM and CDR2 is ANQGSEA. The CDR3 nucleotides read TGCAGCGCCTTAAGTTTGGGCTTCAATGAGCAGTTCTTC. Translated: CSALSLGFNEQFF.

This clone came up a few times. V usage is TRBV28 and J usage is TRBJ1-3; 9 bases are shared with TRBD1. V lost 10 bases to trimming and J lost 4 bases; unmatched junction nucleotides: 5. The CDR3 contains 13 residues. Per the germline V gene, CDR1 is MDHEN and CDR2 is SYDVKM. The CDR3 DNA follows: TGTGCCAAGCGGACAGGGGTGGGAAACACCATATATTTT. This encodes CAKRTGVGNTIYF.

This chain links TRBV29-1 with TRBJ1-4, with TRBD1 as a possible D gene (6 bases). V lost 4 bases and J lost 0, with 9 bases in between. The CDR3 sequence is 14 residues long. Germline CDR1 and CDR2: SQVTM and ANQGSEA. CDR3 DNA sequence: TGCAGCGTTGCAGGGGCCGCAACTAATGAAAAACTGTTTTTT. It translates to CSVAGAATNEKLFF.

The V call is TRBV19, the J call TRBJ1-5, with TRBD1 identical over 7 bases. The J segment lost 6 bases and the V segment lost 4 bases, leaving 12 bases of the junction unmatched. This CDR3 has 16 residues. Germline CDR1 LNHDA, CDR2 SQIVND (reference sequence). The chain's CDR3 is CASSRQGFLSGQPQHF. In nucleotides, the CDR3 is TGTGCCAGTAGTAGACAGGGCTTCCTCTCAGGTCAGCCCCAGCATTTT.

The chain carries TRBV18 and TRBJ2-1, with TRBD1 matching over 8 bases. The CDR3 contains 16 residues. Looked up from germline, CDR1 is KGHSH and CDR2 is LQKENI. Trimming cost V 1 base and J 4 bases; bases outside gene matches: 6. CDR3 amino acids: CASSPRRGRTYNEQFF. The DNA for the CDR3 is TGTGCCAGCTCACCACGCAGGGGGCGAACTTACAATGAGCAGTTCTTC. Full variable domain (outside the CDR3, taken from reference TRBV18 and TRBJ2-1): NAGVMQNPRHLVRRRGQEARLRCSPMKGHSHVYWYRQLPEEGLKFMVYLQKENIIDESGMPKERFSAEFPKEGPSILRIQQVVRGDSAAYFCASSPRRGRTYNEQFFGPGTRLTVL.

This clone was seen a single time. The chain recombines TRBV4-2 with TRBJ2-1; D is tentatively TRBD1 or TRBD2 (5 bases each). This CDR3 has 11 amino acids. Germline values: CDR1 LGHNA, CDR2 YNFKEQ. V was shortened by 4 bases and J by 10 bases, with 8 bases between the two germline ends. The CDR3 loop is CASSLEGEQFF. CDR3 in DNA: TGTGCCAGCAGCCTAGAGGGGGAGCAGTTCTTC.

The rearrangement links TRBV28 to TRBJ1-1, with D unresolved. Germline V lookup: CDR1 MDHEN, CDR2 SYDVKM. The CDR3 is 14 residues long. Between the trimmed V and J ends, which lost 6 bases and 1 base, there was a span of 12 bases. CDR3 sequence (DNA): TGTGCCAGCAGCGGGGTTGCGGGGAACACTGAAGCTTTCTTT. This encodes CASSGVAGNTEAFF. The variable domain in full, completed from reference TRBV28 and TRBJ1-1, reads DVKVTQSSRYLVKRTGEKVFLECVQDMDHENMFWYRQDPGLGLRLIYFSYDVKMKEKGDIPEGYSVSREKKERFSLILESASTNQTSMYLCASSGVAGNTEAFFGQGTRLTVV.

The V and J genes are TRBV7-2 and TRBJ1-5, with D hard to call. In germline, CDR1 is SGHTA, CDR2 FQGNSA. The CDR3 is 13 amino acids. V shed 1 base and J shed 2 bases, with 3 bases lying between them. CDR3 nucleotide sequence: TGTGCCAGCAGCTTAGTGCGCAATCAGCCCCAGCATTTT. It specifies CASSLVRNQPQHF.

The chain couples TRBV19 to TRBJ2-1; 8 bases line up with TRBD2. After removal of 2 bases from V and 9 bases from J, the junction contained 15 bases not matched to a gene. The CDR3 covers 17 residues. Germline-derived CDR1 and CDR2 are LNHDA and SQIVND (reference sequence). DNA for the CDR3: TGTGCCAGTAGTATATCTCGGGCGCTAGCGGGCCCCCGTGAGCAGTTCTTC. Translation: CASSISRALAGPREQFF.

This chain uses TRBV6-1 with TRBJ2-1; either TRBD1 or TRBD2 may supply D (5 bases each). V was cut by 5 bases and J by 4 bases, with 12 bases left in between. The CDR3 totals 14 residues. Germline-derived CDR1 and CDR2 are MNHNS and SASEGT. CDR3 DNA: TGTGCCAGCAGTCCGGGACGGGAATACAATGAGCAGTTCTTC. Amino acids: CASSPGREYNEQFF.